A selection of T cell receptor beta chains follows, all from one sample in a study of blood T cell repertoires in COVID-19. Some clones are missing from TCRdb's copy, which holds only in-frame ones; the method was immunoSEQ multiplex PCR. The sample shows under 300,000 clones, 70% to 90% of them seen only once. The source material was peripheral blood. All receptors derive from a woman aged 65 to 85 with COVID-19, enrolled during active disease. Both conserved end residues are part of each CDR3. A D gene is named only where the DNA matches it firmly. Clone size is not always given. Where it is, it says once, few, many or a class for expanded clones.

V gene	clone size	D gene	J gene	CDR3 protein	CDR3 DNA
TRBV5-6	few	.	TRBJ1-6	CASGGVQGSPLHF	TGTGCCAGCGGGGGCGTGCAGGGTTCACCCCTCCACTTT
TRBV6-5	.	TRBD2	TRBJ2-7	CASSYSNLAGAYEQYF	TGTGCCAGCAGTTACTCGAACCTAGCGGGGGCCTACGAGCAGTACTTC
TRBV4-1	once	TRBD1	TRBJ2-2	CASSHGRGPNTGELFF	TGCGCCAGCAGCCACGGTAGGGGGCCGAACACCGGGGAGCTGTTTTTT
TRBV2	.	TRBD1	TRBJ1-5	CASSLDRQGHQPQHF	TGTGCCAGCAGTCTTGACAGACAGGGCCATCAGCCCCAGCATTTT
TRBV5-1	.	.	TRBJ2-3	CASSLAFGGNTQYF	TGCGCCAGCAGCTTGGCCTTTGGCGGAAATACGCAGTATTTT
TRBV6-1	.	TRBD2	TRBJ2-1	CASSEGTGGLGEQFF	TGTGCCAGCAGTGAAGGGACGGGGGGGCTTGGTGAGCAGTTCTTC
TRBV12-5	.	.	TRBJ2-7	CASGLGSTRGGEQYF	TGTGCTAGTGGTTTGGGCTCCACCAGGGGTGGTGAGCAGTACTTC
TRBV6-5	.	.	TRBJ2-7	CASSPPRTQQYF	TGTGCCAGCAGTCCCCCGAGGACACAGCAGTACTTC
TRBV28	.	TRBD1	TRBJ1-5	CATRTGGLGNQPQHF	TGTGCCACCCGGACAGGGGGTCTTGGCAATCAGCCCCAGCATTTT
TRBV7-8	.	.	TRBJ2-7	CASSPSSYEQYF	TGTGCCAGCAGCCCGAGCTCCTACGAGCAGTACTTC
TRBV18	.	.	TRBJ2-1	CASSPPSHLVVSDEQFF	TGTGCCAGCTCACCACCGTCTCATTTAGTGGTGTCGGATGAGCAGTTCTTC
TRBV19	.	TRBD1	TRBJ2-7	CASSIDDGTGYEQYF	TGTGCCAGTAGTATAGATGACGGGACAGGTTACGAGCAGTACTTC
TRBV9	.	TRBD1	TRBJ1-1	CASSALQGSHTEAFF	TGTGCCAGCAGCGCCTTACAGGGGTCACACACTGAAGCTTTCTTT
TRBV4-2	.	.	TRBJ2-1	CASSQETASYNEQFF	TGTGCCAGCAGCCAAGAAACAGCCTCCTACAATGAGCAGTTCTTC
TRBV7-2	.	TRBD1	TRBJ1-1	CASGTQGYTEAFF	TGTGCCAGCGGAACACAGGGGTACACTGAAGCTTTCTTT
TRBV5-6	.	.	TRBJ1-1	CASSLPGGVNTEAFF	TGTGCCAGCAGCCTCCCGGGCGGGGTGAACACTGAAGCTTTCTTT
TRBV5-1	.	.	TRBJ1-1	CASSLDWLNTEAFF	TGCGCCAGCAGCTTGGACTGGTTGAACACTGAAGCTTTCTTT
TRBV25-1	.	.	TRBJ2-5	CASSDYRAVETQYF	TGTGCCAGCAGTGATTACAGGGCGGTAGAGACCCAGTACTTC
TRBV18	.	.	TRBJ1-6	CASSPNKNSPLHF	TGTGCCAGCTCACCAAATAAAAATTCACCCCTCCACTTT